The sequence of this TCR beta chain was determined in a study of blood T cell repertoires in COVID-19. At the level of the study: Both acute and convalescent COVID-19 samples were obtained from the United States, Italy and Spain. PBMCs, B-cell-depleted T cells, or T cells provided the cDNA or gDNA that made up the material.

Germline assignment: CDR1 KGHSH and CDR2 LQKENI. The V and J ends lost 4 bases and 1 base, in that order; junction bases with no gene match: 10. The CDR3 totals 17 residues. Sequencing was performed with immunoSEQ multiplex PCR; in TCRdb, only in-frame clones are kept and a portion is missing. This table holds under 250,000 clones, 83% found once. The TCR comes from a human donor in a cohort sampled during active COVID-19. This chain connects TRBV18 to TRBJ2-5; 9 bases align to TRBD1. The sample comprised peripheral blood. This chain's CDR3 is CASSQGQGPSTQETQYF. CDR3 DNA sequence: TGTGCCAGCTCACAAGGACAGGGGCCCTCGACCCAAGAGACCCAGTACTTC.